This T cell receptor (beta chain) was documented in a study of T cell responses to AZD1222 COVID-19 vaccine. The table came from immunoSEQ multiplex PCR; TCRdb's copy has only in-frame clones and leaves some out. The sample contains 100,000 to 120,000 clones, about nine tenths of which appear only once. For this clone: Its antigen is not identified.

Study conclusions and caveats: Just 5 or 6 AZD1222 recipients tested seropositive at baseline. Scientists sampled the repertoires only once the peak T cell response had passed. White British ancestry dominated among donors, who included more females, and clonal diversity was possibly underestimated.

Germline V gene lookup returns CDR1 KGHDR and CDR2 SFDVKD. The V end lost 2 bases, the J end lost 4 bases, and 11 bases lay between the germline ends. The CDR3 length is 15 residues. The V gene is TRBV24-1, the J gene TRBJ2-1; perhaps TRBD2 as D (6 bases). The sample was peripheral blood, taken on day 0 of AZD1222 vaccination. The receptor was derived from an adult in good health. DNA for the CDR3: TGTGCCACCAGTGATTCAAGCGGGTCGTACAATGAGCAGTTCTTC. Its translation: CATSDSSGSYNEQFF.